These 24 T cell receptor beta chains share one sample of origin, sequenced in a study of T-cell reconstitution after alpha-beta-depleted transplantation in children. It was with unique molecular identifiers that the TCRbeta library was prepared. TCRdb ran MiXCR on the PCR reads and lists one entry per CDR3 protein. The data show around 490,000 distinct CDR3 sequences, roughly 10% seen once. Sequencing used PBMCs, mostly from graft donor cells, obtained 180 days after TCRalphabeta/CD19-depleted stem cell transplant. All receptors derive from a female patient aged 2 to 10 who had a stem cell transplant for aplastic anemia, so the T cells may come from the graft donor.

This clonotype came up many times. The CDR3 region is CASSAGPGQVNTEAFF. For the CDR3, the DNA is TGTGCCAGCAGCGCGGGGCCGGGACAAGTGAACACTGAAGCTTTCTTT. V usage is TRBV9 and J usage is TRBJ1-1; possibly TRBD1 for D (6 bases). Trimming pared 3 bases from V and 0 bases from J, leaving 15 bases between. Germline-derived CDR1 and CDR2 are SGDLS and YYNGEE. This CDR3 has 16 residues. The full variable domain, completed using reference TRBV9 and TRBJ1-1, is DSGVTQTPKHLITATGQRVTLRCSPRSGDLSVYWYQQSLDQGLQFLIQYYNGEERAKGNILERFSAQQFPDLHSELNLSSLELGDSALYFCASSAGPGQVNTEAFFGQGTRLTVV.

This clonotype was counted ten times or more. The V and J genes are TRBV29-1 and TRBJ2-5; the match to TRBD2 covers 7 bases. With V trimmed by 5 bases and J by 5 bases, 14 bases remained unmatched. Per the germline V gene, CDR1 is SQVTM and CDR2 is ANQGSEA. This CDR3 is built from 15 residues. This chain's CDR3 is CSVLVAGERYETQYF. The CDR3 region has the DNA TGCAGCGTTCTAGTTGCGGGAGAGCGTTATGAGACCCAGTACTTC.

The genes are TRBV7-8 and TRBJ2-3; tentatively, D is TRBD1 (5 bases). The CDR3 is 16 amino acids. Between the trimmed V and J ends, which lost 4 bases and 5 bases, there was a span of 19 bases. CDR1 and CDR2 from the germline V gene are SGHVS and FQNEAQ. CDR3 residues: CASSSKFNSQGDTQYF. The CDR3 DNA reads TGTGCCAGCAGCTCAAAATTCAATTCTCAGGGAGATACGCAGTATTTT.

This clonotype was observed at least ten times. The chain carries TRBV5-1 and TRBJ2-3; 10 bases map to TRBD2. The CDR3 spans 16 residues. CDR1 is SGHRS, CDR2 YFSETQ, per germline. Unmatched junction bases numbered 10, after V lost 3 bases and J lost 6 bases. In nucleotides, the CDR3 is TGCGCCAGCAGCTCCCAGACTAGCGGGCCTGAGGATACGCAGTATTTT. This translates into CASSSQTSGPEDTQYF.

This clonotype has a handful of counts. The CDR3 nucleotides are TGCAGCGCAGAAACCGGGGCGGGAAAGAGGGAAGCTTTCTTT. It is translated as CSAETGAGKREAFF. This chain uses TRBV20-1 with TRBJ1-1; a possible D gene is TRBD1 (5 bases). This CDR3 spans 14 amino acids. Germline values: CDR1 DFQATT, CDR2 SNEGSKA (reference sequence).

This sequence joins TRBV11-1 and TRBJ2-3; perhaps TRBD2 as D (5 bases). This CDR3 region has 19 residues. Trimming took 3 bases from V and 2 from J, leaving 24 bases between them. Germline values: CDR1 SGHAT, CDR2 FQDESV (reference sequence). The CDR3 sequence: CASSFSGFSGIFYTDTQYF. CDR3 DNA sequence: TGTGCCAGCAGCTTTTCCGGCTTTTCGGGGATCTTTTACACAGATACGCAGTATTTT.

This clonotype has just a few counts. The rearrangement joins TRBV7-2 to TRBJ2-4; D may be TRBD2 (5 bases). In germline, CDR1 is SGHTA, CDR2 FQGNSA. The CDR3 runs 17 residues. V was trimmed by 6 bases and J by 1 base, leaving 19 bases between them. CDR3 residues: CASSSRRTGEAKNIQYF. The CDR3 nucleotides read TGTGCCAGCAGTTCCAGACGCACCGGGGAGGCCAAAAACATTCAGTACTTC.

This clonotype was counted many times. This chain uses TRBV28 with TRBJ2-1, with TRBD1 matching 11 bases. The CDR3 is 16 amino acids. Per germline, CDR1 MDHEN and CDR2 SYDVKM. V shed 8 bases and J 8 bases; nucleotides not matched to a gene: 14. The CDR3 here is CASLLGGTGGIYEQFF. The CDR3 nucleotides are TGTGCCAGCCTCTTGGGGGGGACAGGGGGGATATATGAGCAGTTCTTC.

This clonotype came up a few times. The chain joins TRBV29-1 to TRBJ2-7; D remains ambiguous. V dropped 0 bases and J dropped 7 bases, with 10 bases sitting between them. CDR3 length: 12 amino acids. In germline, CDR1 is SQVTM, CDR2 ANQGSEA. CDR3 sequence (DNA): TGCAGCGTTGAAGATCGGCTAGGTGAGCAGTACGTC. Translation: CSVEDRLGEQYV.

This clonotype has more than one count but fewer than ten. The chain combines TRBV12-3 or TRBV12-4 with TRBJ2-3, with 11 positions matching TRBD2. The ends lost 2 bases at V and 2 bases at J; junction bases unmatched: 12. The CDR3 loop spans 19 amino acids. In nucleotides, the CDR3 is TGTGCCAGCAGTTTATCGATTAGCGGGAGGGCCTTCCTCACAGATACGCAGTATTTT. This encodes CASSLSISGRAFLTDTQYF.

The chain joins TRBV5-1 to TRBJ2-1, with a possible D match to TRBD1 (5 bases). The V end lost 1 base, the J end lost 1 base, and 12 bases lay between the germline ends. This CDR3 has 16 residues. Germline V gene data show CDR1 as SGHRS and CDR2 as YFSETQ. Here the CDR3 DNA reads TGCGCCAGCAGCTTGTGGGGCGGAGATTCCTACAATGAGCAGTTCTTC. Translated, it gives CASSLWGGDSYNEQFF.

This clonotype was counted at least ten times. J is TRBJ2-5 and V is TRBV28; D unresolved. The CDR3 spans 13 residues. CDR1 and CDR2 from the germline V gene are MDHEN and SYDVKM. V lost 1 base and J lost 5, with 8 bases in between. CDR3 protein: CASSLSGRETQYF. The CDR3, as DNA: TGTGCCAGCAGTTTATCGGGCAGGGAGACCCAGTACTTC.

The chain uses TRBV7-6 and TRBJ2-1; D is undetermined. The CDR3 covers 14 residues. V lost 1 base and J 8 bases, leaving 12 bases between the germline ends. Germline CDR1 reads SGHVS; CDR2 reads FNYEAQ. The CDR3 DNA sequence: TGTGCCAGCAGCTTAGTTGTGTCTTTCGATGAGCAGTTCTTC. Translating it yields CASSLVVSFDEQFF.

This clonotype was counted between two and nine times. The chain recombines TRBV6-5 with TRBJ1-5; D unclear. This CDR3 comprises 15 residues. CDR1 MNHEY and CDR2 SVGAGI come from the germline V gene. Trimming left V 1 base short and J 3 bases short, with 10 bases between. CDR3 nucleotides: TGTGCCAGCAGTTACTGGCAGAGAGACAATCAGCCCCAGCATTTT. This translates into CASSYWQRDNQPQHF.

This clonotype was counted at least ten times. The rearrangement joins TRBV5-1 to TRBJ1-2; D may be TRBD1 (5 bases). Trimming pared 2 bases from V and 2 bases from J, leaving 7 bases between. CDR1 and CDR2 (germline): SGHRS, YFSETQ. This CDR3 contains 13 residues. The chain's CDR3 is CASSFDSNYGYTF. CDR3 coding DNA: TGCGCCAGCAGCTTCGACAGCAACTATGGCTACACCTTC.

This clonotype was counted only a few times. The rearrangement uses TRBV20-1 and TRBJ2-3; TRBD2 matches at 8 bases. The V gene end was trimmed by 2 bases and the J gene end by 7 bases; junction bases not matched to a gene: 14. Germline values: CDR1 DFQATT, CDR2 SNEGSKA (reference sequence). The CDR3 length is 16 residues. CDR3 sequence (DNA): TGCAGTGCTAGACCACGGGGGGGAATCAATCGGTATACGCAGTATTTT. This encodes CSARPRGGINRYTQYF.

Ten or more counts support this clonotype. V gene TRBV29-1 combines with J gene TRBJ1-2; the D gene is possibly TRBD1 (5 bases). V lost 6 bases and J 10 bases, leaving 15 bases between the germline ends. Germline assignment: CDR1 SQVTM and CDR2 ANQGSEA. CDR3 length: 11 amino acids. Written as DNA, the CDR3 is TGCAGCGTGCCTCAGGGCCGGGACTACACCTTC. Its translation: CSVPQGRDYTF.

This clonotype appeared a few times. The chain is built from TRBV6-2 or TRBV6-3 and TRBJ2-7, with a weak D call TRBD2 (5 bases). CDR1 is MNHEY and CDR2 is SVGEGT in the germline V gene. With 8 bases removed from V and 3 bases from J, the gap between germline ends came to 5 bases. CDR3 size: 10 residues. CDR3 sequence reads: CASRDYEQYF. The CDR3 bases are TGTGCCAGCCGGGACTACGAGCAGTACTTC.

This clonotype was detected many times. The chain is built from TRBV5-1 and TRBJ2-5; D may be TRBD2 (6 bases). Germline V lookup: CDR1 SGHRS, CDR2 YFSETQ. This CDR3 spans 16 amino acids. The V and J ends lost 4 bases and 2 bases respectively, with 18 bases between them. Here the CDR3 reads CASSGVAEMRQETQYF. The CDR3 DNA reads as TGCGCCAGCAGCGGGGTAGCGGAAATGAGACAAGAGACCCAGTACTTC.

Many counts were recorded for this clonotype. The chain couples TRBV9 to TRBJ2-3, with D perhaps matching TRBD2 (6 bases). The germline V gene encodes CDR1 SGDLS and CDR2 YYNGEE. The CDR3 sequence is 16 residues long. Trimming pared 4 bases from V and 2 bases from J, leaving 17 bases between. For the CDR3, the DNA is TGTGCCAGCAGCCAGAGAGCGGGCGCCTACACAGATACGCAGTATTTT. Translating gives CASSQRAGAYTDTQYF.

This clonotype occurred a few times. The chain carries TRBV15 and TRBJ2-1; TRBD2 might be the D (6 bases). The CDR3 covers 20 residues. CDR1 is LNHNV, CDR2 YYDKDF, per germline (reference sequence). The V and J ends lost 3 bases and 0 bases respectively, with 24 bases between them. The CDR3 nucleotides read TGTGCCACCAGCAGCTTAAAAATCCTTCAGGGAGGCCGCTCCTACAATGAGCAGTTCTTC. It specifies CATSSLKILQGGRSYNEQFF.

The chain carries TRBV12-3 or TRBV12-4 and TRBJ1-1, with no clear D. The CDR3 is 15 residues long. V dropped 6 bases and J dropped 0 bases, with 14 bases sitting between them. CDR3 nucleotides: TGTGCCAGCAGAATCCTGGAAACCTTGAACACTGAAGCTTTCTTT. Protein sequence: CASRILETLNTEAFF.

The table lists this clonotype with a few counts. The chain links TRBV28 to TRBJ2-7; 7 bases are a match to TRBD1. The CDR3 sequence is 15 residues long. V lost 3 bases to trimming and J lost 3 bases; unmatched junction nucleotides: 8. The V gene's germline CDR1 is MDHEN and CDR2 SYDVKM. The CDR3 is CASSFRPTGHYEQYV. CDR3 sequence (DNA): TGTGCCAGCAGTTTCAGACCGACAGGGCACTACGAGCAGTACGTC.

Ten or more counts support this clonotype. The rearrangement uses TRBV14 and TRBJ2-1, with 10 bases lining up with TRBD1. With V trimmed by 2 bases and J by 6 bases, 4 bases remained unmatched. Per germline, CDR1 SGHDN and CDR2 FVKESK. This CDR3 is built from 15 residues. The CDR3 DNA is TGTGCCAGCAGCCAACAGGGGACAGGGGTCAATGAGCAGTTCTTC. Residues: CASSQQGTGVNEQFF.